The 9 T cell receptor beta chains in this list originate from one sample, sequenced in a study of shared clonotypes between healthy human individuals. Some clones are missing from TCRdb's copy, which holds only in-frame ones; the method was immunoSEQ multiplex PCR. The data contain roughly 760,000 clones, less than 85% of them seen just once; the ten biggest clones take up more than 1.5%. The sample consisted of memory CD4+ T cells sorted from blood. Subset specified: CD45RA-negative fraction. These TCRs come from a woman aged 25 to 45 in good health.

The chain recombines TRBV5-1 with TRBJ2-5, with D possibly being TRBD2 (6 bases). Germline V lookup: CDR1 SGHRS, CDR2 YFSETQ. The CDR3 is made up of 15 amino acids. The ends were cut back, 2 bases at V and 5 bases at J, with 16 bases in the middle. Here the CDR3 DNA reads TGCGCCAGCAGCTTTGAGCCACGACGGGGGGAGACCCAGTACTTC. Translation: CASSFEPRRGETQYF.

This clone was seen a few times. The V call is TRBV10-3, the J call TRBJ1-5; the D is unclear. The germline V gene encodes CDR1 ENHRY and CDR2 SYGVKD. This CDR3 is 12 amino acids long. The V and J ends lost 8 bases and 4 bases respectively, with 9 bases between them. The CDR3 loop reads CAIGRANQPQHF. CDR3 DNA sequence: TGTGCCATCGGAAGGGCAAATCAGCCCCAGCATTTT.

About this clone itself: This sample also contains other DNA sequences that code for the same CDR3. The gene calls are TRBV28 and TRBJ2-5; 8 positions agree with TRBD1. CDR3 length: 15 residues. Per the germline V gene, CDR1 is MDHEN and CDR2 is SYDVKM. V lost 1 base, J lost 4 bases, and 5 bases stayed unmatched. The DNA for the CDR3 is TGTGCCAGCAGTTTATCGCAGGGGGCGGGAGAGACCCAGTACTTC. It codes for CASSLSQGAGETQYF.

CDR3 sequence: CASSLEGGGDTQYF. The CDR3 nucleotides are TGTGCCAGCAGTTTGGAGGGCGGGGGAGATACGCAGTATTTT. The rearrangement links TRBV28 to TRBJ2-3; TRBD2 agrees at 7 bases. CDR1 is MDHEN and CDR2 is SYDVKM in the germline V gene. J was trimmed by 5 bases and V by 3 bases; bases with no gene match: 5. The CDR3 extends over 14 amino acids.

The sample holds many counts of this clone. DNA for the CDR3: TGTGCCAGCAGTCCACGGACTAGCGGGATGAGGGATACGCAGTATTTT. This encodes CASSPRTSGMRDTQYF. This sequence joins TRBV27 and TRBJ2-3; 12 bases line up with TRBD2. J was trimmed by 6 bases and V by 5 bases; bases with no gene match: 9. The CDR3 has 16 amino acids. Germline CDR1 and CDR2: MNHEY and SMNVEV (reference sequence).

This chain connects TRBV28 to TRBJ1-1; TRBD1 is a possible D gene (5 bases). Trimming pared 6 bases from V and 10 bases from J, leaving 12 bases between. Germline V CDR1 and CDR2: MDHEN, SYDVKM. The CDR3 contains 11 residues. CDR3 protein: CASRLRGTAFF. In nucleotides, the CDR3 is TGTGCCAGCAGATTGAGGGGAACAGCTTTCTTT. The full variable domain, rest sourced from reference TRBV28 and TRBJ1-1, is DVKVTQSSRYLVKRTGEKVFLECVQDMDHENMFWYRQDPGLGLRLIYFSYDVKMKEKGDIPEGYSVSREKKERFSLILESASTNQTSMYLCASRLRGTAFFGQGTRLTVV.

J is TRBJ1-6 and V is TRBV11-2; TRBD1 matches 7 bases. This CDR3 is built from 15 residues. V was pared by 4 bases and J by 7 bases, with 7 bases of the junction left unmatched. Germline assignment: CDR1 SGHAT and CDR2 FQNNGV. CDR3 sequence: CASSSQQGTNSPLHF. The CDR3 DNA is TGTGCCAGCAGCTCCCAACAGGGGACAAATTCACCCCTCCACTTT.

This chain uses TRBV9 with TRBJ1-1, with unresolved D. Deletions cut 2 bases from V and 11 bases from J, with 16 bases between. This CDR3 comprises 13 residues. Germline V gene lookup returns CDR1 SGDLS and CDR2 YYNGEE. CDR3 in DNA: TGTGCCAGCAGCGTCGGTGCGCTGGGCGGTGCTTTCTTT. As protein: CASSVGALGGAFF. Filled out from reference TRBV9 and TRBJ1-1, the complete variable domain reads DSGVTQTPKHLITATGQRVTLRCSPRSGDLSVYWYQQSLDQGLQFLIQYYNGEERAKGNILERFSAQQFPDLHSELNLSSLELGDSALYFCASSVGALGGAFFGQGTRLTVV.

This chain joins TRBV30 and TRBJ1-2; D remains unclear. In germline, CDR1 is GTSNPN, CDR2 SVGIG (reference sequence). The CDR3 has 10 amino acids. The germline V and J ends were trimmed by 3 bases and 5 bases, with 4 bases remaining between them. CDR3 region: CAWRGYGYTF. DNA for the CDR3: TGTGCCTGGAGGGGTTATGGCTACACCTTC.